The entry that follows covers one TCR beta chain sequence. Healthy donors of bone marrow made up the group. These data come from a study of cytomegalovirus exposure and HLA in healthy donors. The CDR3 extends over 16 amino acids. J was trimmed by 5 bases and V by 2 bases; bases with no gene match: 6. Germline loops: CDR1 SGHRS, CDR2 YFSETQ. Both 60 Vbeta primers and 13 Jbeta primers went into the PCR. Sequenced by immunoSEQ multiplex PCR; TCRdb stores in-frame clones only, minus some. The table has about 160,000 clones, around 80% seen once; the top ten hold roughly 6.3%. The sample taken for sequencing was PBMCs. This receptor was obtained from a male donor in good health and CMV-seropositive. The chain employs TRBV5-1 and TRBJ2-1, with 11 bases identical to TRBD2. The CDR3 protein is CASSLLAGALDNEQFF. CDR3 nucleotide sequence: TGCGCCAGCAGCTTACTAGCGGGAGCGTTAGACAATGAGCAGTTCTTC.